The 17 T cell receptor beta chains given below trace back to one sample, sequenced in a study of blood T cell repertoires in COVID-19. Generated by immunoSEQ multiplex PCR, the TCRdb table keeps only in-frame clones and is missing some. The sample has fewer than 200,000 clones, about four fifths seen once. Source material: peripheral blood. The receptor set was obtained from a woman aged 40 to 50 with COVID-19, enrolled during active disease.

The chain recombines TRBV27 with TRBJ2-7, with 13 bases aligning to TRBD2. The CDR3 has 14 amino acids. V was clipped by 4 bases and J by 4 bases; unmatched bases: 1. Per germline, CDR1 MNHEY and CDR2 SMNVEV (reference sequence). In DNA form, the CDR3 reads TGTGCCAGCAGTTCGACTAGCGGGAGGTACGAGCAGTACTTC. This translates into CASSSTSGRYEQYF.

The V gene is TRBV28, the J gene TRBJ1-1; tentatively, D is TRBD1 (5 bases). The germline CDR1 and CDR2 sequences are MDHEN and SYDVKM. Trimming removed 7 bases from V and 5 bases from J, with 14 bases in between. The CDR3 covers 13 residues. The CDR3 protein is CASIQGGATEAFF. DNA for the CDR3: TGTGCCAGCATCCAAGGAGGGGCAACTGAAGCTTTCTTT.

The count of this clone is one. This rearrangement joins TRBV29-1 to TRBJ2-2; D is possibly TRBD1 (5 bases). Germline values: CDR1 SQVTM, CDR2 ANQGSEA. Between the trimmed V and J ends, which lost 7 bases and 6 bases, there was a span of 18 bases. This CDR3 is built from 14 residues. The CDR3 sequence is CSAAISEGAGELFF. CDR3 nucleotides: TGCAGCGCAGCCATATCTGAAGGGGCCGGGGAGCTGTTTTTT.

V usage is TRBV6-5 and J usage is TRBJ2-6; 7 nucleotides align to TRBD2. Germline V gene sequence: CDR1 MNHEY, CDR2 SVGAGI. This CDR3 contains 15 residues. The junction had 6 bases not matched to a gene; V was cut back by 10 bases and J by 0 bases. The CDR3 region has the DNA TGTGCCACTAAAGCGGGGCCCTCTGGGGCCAACGTCCTGACTTTC. Its translation: CATKAGPSGANVLTF.

The rearrangement links TRBV2 to TRBJ2-3; 8 positions agree with TRBD2. J gave up 6 bases and V 11 bases, and 13 bases lay outside the gene matches. The germline CDR1 and CDR2 sequences are SNHLY and FYNNEI. The CDR3 consists of 14 residues. CDR3 loop: CADKRGRSWDTQYF. The DNA of the CDR3 is TGTGCCGACAAGCGGGGGAGATCCTGGGATACGCAGTATTTT.

The V call is TRBV2, the J call TRBJ1-2; 9 nucleotides agree with TRBD1. Germline assignment: CDR1 SNHLY and CDR2 FYNNEI. The CDR3 runs 14 residues. The J segment lost 7 bases and the V segment lost 6 bases, leaving 9 bases of the junction unmatched. CDR3 DNA sequence: TGTGCCAGCAGCGTACAGGGGGCTCGGAGTGGCTACACCTTC. It encodes CASSVQGARSGYTF.

The chain couples TRBV2 to TRBJ2-5; D is ambiguous. The CDR3 extends over 11 amino acids. The V gene lost 6 bases and the J gene lost 5 bases, with 7 bases spanning the gap. Germline V gene lookup returns CDR1 SNHLY and CDR2 FYNNEI. CDR3 sequence reads: CASSPVETQYF. CDR3 nucleotides: TGTGCCAGCAGCCCTGTCGAGACCCAGTACTTC.

J is TRBJ2-7 and V is TRBV5-1; maybe TRBD2 (5 bases). V gave up 0 bases and J gave up 2 bases, with 9 bases separating them. CDR3 length equals 14 residues. Germline CDR1 reads SGHRS; CDR2 reads YFSETQ. The CDR3 nucleotides are TGCGCCAGCAGCTTGGAAATGGGAGCCTACGAGCAGTACTTC. Translation gives CASSLEMGAYEQYF.

This clone was counted at least ten times. The gene calls are TRBV6-1 and TRBJ2-2; no definite D call. This CDR3 spans 14 amino acids. Looked up from germline, CDR1 is MNHNS and CDR2 is SASEGT. V was pared by 3 bases and J by 5 bases, with 10 bases between. CDR3 DNA sequence: TGTGCCAGCAGTGAGTTACCTAGGACCGGGGAGCTGTTTTTT. It encodes CASSELPRTGELFF.

The CDR3: CASSPITGSQTGELFF. The CDR3 DNA reads TGTGCCAGCAGCCCTATTACCGGGTCTCAGACCGGGGAGCTGTTTTTT. The V call is TRBV5-4, the J call TRBJ2-2; D is unclear. Trimming shortened V by 4 bases and J by 5 bases, and 18 bases separated the two germline ends. From germline, CDR1 is SGHNT and CDR2 YYREEE (reference sequence). The CDR3 has 16 amino acids. The complete variable domain, with remaining parts taken from reference TRBV5-4 and TRBJ2-2, reads ETGVTQSPTHLIKTRGQQVTLRCSSQSGHNTVSWYQQALGQGPQFIFQYYREEENGRGNFPPRFSGLQFPNYSSELNVNALELDDSALYLCASSPITGSQTGELFFGEGSRLTVL.

The chain has TRBV7-9 and TRBJ2-7; 13 bases match TRBD2. Germline V gene lookup returns CDR1 SEHNR and CDR2 FQNEAQ (reference sequence). This CDR3 contains 16 residues. The V and J ends lost 5 bases and 3 bases, in that order; junction bases with no gene match: 7. The CDR3, as DNA: TGTGCCAGCAGCCATACTGGGACTAGCGGGAACTACGAGCAGTACTTC. It codes for CASSHTGTSGNYEQYF.

This clone came up once. The J gene is TRBJ2-5, the V gene TRBV28; perhaps TRBD2 as D (6 bases). V was cut by 3 bases and J by 1 base, with 12 bases left in between. This CDR3 spans 15 amino acids. The V gene's germline CDR1 is MDHEN and CDR2 SYDVKM. The CDR3 nucleotides are TGTGCCAGCAGTTTTTCGGCGGGGCCCCAAGAGACCCAGTACTTC. It is translated as CASSFSAGPQETQYF.

A note on this clone: The same CDR3 arises from other DNA sequences in this sample as well. The V call is TRBV18, the J call TRBJ1-1; 7 bases map to TRBD1. Germline values: CDR1 KGHSH, CDR2 LQKENI. J gave up 0 bases and V 6 bases, and 4 bases lay outside the gene matches. The CDR3 contains 14 residues. CDR3 bases: TGTGCCAGCTCCCCAAGGGGGCTGAACACTGAAGCTTTCTTT. It is translated as CASSPRGLNTEAFF.

The CDR3 sequence: CASSDPVSGKETQYF. DNA for the CDR3: TGCGCCAGCAGCGACCCGGTCAGCGGAAAAGAGACCCAGTACTTC. The V gene is TRBV5-1, the J gene TRBJ2-5; D possibly corresponds to TRBD2 (5 bases). Germline assignment: CDR1 SGHRS and CDR2 YFSETQ. The V gene lost 4 bases and the J gene lost 3 bases, with 16 bases spanning the gap. The CDR3 runs 15 residues.

This chain uses TRBV5-1 with TRBJ2-3; a possible D gene is TRBD2 (5 bases). The CDR3 runs to 14 residues. With 2 bases removed from V and 4 bases from J, the gap between germline ends came to 11 bases. The germline gives CDR1 SGHRS, CDR2 YFSETQ. The CDR3 sequence is CASSFGRGSDTQYF. The DNA for the CDR3 is TGCGCCAGCAGCTTCGGTCGCGGGTCAGATACGCAGTATTTT.

This rearrangement joins TRBV4-1 to TRBJ2-1, with TRBD2 matching over 11 bases. Looked up from germline, CDR1 is MGHRA and CDR2 is YSYEKL. The CDR3 extends over 14 amino acids. With V trimmed by 4 bases and J by 10 bases, 6 bases remained unmatched. The CDR3 region is CASSLGGLADEQFF. The CDR3 nucleotides are TGCGCCAGCAGCCTCGGGGGACTAGCGGACGAGCAGTTCTTC.

V and J are TRBV7-6 and TRBJ1-3, with 9 nucleotides matching TRBD1. The junction had 20 bases not matched to a gene; V was cut back by 5 bases and J by 0 bases. CDR3 size: 21 residues. Germline V gene sequence: CDR1 SGHVS, CDR2 FNYEAQ. The CDR3 coding sequence is TGTGCCAGCAGCCCCGGGGTGATGGGACAGGGTTCTCTCACCTCTGGAAACACCATATATTTT. Translated: CASSPGVMGQGSLTSGNTIYF.